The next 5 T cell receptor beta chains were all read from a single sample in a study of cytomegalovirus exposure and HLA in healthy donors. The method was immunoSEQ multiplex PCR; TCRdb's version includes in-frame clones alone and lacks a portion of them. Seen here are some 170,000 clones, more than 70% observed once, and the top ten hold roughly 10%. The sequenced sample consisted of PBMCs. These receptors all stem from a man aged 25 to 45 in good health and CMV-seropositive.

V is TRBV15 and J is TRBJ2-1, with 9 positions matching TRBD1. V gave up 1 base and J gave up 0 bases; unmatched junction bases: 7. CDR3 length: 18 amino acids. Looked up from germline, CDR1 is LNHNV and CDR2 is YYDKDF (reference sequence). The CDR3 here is CATSRGGTGSSSYNEQFF. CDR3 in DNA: TGTGCCACCAGCAGAGGCGGGACAGGGTCGAGCTCCTACAATGAGCAGTTCTTC.

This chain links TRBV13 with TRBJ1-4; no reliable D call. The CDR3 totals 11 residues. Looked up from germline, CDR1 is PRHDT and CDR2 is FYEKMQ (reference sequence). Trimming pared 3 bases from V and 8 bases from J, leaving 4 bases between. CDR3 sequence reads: CASSFGEKLFF. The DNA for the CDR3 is TGTGCCAGCAGCTTCGGGGAAAAACTGTTTTTT.

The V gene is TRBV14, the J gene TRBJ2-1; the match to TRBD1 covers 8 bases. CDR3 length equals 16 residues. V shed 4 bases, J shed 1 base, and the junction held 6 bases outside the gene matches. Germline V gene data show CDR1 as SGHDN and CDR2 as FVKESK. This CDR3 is CASSLRQGRSYNEQFF. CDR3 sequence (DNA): TGTGCCAGCAGCCTGAGACAGGGGAGATCCTACAATGAGCAGTTCTTC.

CDR3 coding DNA: TGTGCCAGCGCCCGACAACCTCCTAATGAAAAACTGTTTTTT. This gives the protein CASARQPPNEKLFF. The rearrangement joins TRBV18 to TRBJ1-4; D is unresolved. Germline loops: CDR1 KGHSH, CDR2 LQKENI. The CDR3 consists of 14 residues. V gave up 8 bases and J gave up 3 bases, with 13 bases separating them.

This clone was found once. In nucleotides, the CDR3 is TGTGCCAGCAGTCCCCCGGGCAGGGGCACTGAAGCTTTCTTT. Protein product: CASSPPGRGTEAFF. This chain connects TRBV28 to TRBJ1-1; perhaps TRBD1 as D (6 bases). Germline CDR1 reads MDHEN; CDR2 reads SYDVKM. The V gene lost 5 bases and the J gene lost 4 bases, with 14 bases spanning the gap. There are 14 residues in the CDR3.